This paragraph covers one T cell receptor (beta chain) sequence. Antigen unknown. This sample was included in a study of T cells in Graves' hyperthyroidism and ophthalmopathy. The study's findings and limits: Most thyroid clonotypes that were expanded above 0.001 also turned up in blood.

Amplification targeted TCR beta CDR3 regions from RNA transcripts. The study used the HTBI primer set for a first-round RT-PCR of the TCR CDR3. TCRdb redid the calling of the multiplex PCR reads with MiXCR, one entry per CDR3 protein. Among over 45,000 distinct CDR3 sequences, around 48% were seen once, and the ten largest hold roughly a third. V lost 5 bases and J 3 bases, leaving 11 bases between the germline ends. This CDR3 has 13 residues. Per the germline V gene, CDR1 is SEHNR and CDR2 is FQNEAQ (reference sequence). The authors deemed Graves' hyperthyroidism stable absent ophthalmopathy progression within 18 months. Clinical symptoms, serum thyroxine, TRAb, thyroid ultrasound and orbital computed tomography established diagnosis.

The chain carries TRBV7-9 and TRBJ2-7, with D perhaps matching TRBD1 (5 bases). This receptor was obtained from a woman aged 45-65 years with Graves' hyperthyroidism. Material: peripheral blood or thyroid tissue (not recorded which). The CDR3 region has the DNA TGTGCCAGCAGCGGGGCACGCGGCTACGAGCAGTACTTC. It encodes CASSGARGYEQYF. The full variable domain, with the rest looked up from reference TRBV7-9 and TRBJ2-7, is DTGVSQNPRHKITKRGQNVTFRCDPISEHNRLYWYRQTLGQGPEFLTYFQNEAQLEKSRLLSDRFSAERPKGSFSTLEIQRTEQGDSAMYLCASSGARGYEQYFGPGTRLTVT.